Described below is a single T cell receptor (beta chain) sequence and its context. Antigen specificity is unknown. This entry belongs to a study of CD8+ T cells in alopecia areata. Regarding treatment: oral pan-JAK inhibitor, 5-10 mg twice daily. Lesional scalp tissue (obtained by punch biopsy) and peripheral blood were collected from alopecia areata patients. RNA was extracted and reverse transcribed into cDNA as the sequencing template. Clones were sequenced by immunoSEQ multiplex PCR, and TCRdb holds only the in-frame ones, with some missing. The sample lists around 19,000 clones, around three fifths seen once, with under 8.5% in the top ten. Per the germline V gene, CDR1 is SGHVS and CDR2 is FNYEAQ. V was cut by 5 bases and J by 3 bases, with 17 bases left in between. CDR3 length equals 15 residues. Study-level results: Whether baseline CD8+ expansion is linked to response remains uncertain, given a single nonresponder.

This chain links TRBV7-6 with TRBJ2-7; D call uncertain. Sequencing was performed on skin, taken at week 4, from a patient treated with tofacitinib. This sequence originates from a human donor with alopecia areata. The CDR3 coding sequence is TGTGCCAGCAGCCCCACCGGGTCGCCATACTACGAGCAGTACTTC. It codes for CASSPTGSPYYEQYF.